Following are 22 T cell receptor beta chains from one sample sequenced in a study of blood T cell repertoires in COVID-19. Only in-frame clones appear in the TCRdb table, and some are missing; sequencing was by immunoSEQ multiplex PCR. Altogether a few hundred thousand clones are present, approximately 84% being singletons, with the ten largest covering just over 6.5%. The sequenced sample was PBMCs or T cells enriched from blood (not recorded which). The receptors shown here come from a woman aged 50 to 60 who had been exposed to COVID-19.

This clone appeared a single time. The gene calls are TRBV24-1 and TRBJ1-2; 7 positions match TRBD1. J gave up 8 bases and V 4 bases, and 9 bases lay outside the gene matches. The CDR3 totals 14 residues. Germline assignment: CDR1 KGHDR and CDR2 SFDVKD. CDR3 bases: TGTGCCACCAGTGACTCAGCCAGGGGGTACGGCTACACCTTC. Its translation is CATSDSARGYGYTF.

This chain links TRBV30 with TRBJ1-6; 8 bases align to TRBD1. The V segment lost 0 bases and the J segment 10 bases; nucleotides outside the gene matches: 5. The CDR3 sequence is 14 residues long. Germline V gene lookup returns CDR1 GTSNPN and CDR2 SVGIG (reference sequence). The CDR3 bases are TGTGCCTGGAGTGTCAGGACAGGGACCTCACCCCTCCACTTT. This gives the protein CAWSVRTGTSPLHF.

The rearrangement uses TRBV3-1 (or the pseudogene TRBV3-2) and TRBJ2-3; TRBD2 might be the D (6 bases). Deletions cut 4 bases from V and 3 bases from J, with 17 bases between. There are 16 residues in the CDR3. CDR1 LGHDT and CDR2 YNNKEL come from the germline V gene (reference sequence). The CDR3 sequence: CASSRRPGGVTDTQYF. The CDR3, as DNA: TGTGCCAGCAGCCGCCGCCCAGGAGGGGTGACAGATACGCAGTATTTT.

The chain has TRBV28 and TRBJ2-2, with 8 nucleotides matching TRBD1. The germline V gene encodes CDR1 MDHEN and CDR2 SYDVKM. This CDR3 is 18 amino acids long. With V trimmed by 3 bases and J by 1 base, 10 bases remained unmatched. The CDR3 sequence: CASSLVVIRGQNTGELFF. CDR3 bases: TGTGCCAGCAGTTTGGTTGTGATCAGGGGGCAGAACACCGGGGAGCTGTTTTTT.

DNA of the CDR3: TGTGCCAGCAGTTTCGGGACTGCCAAAGATACGCAGTATTTT. Translation gives CASSFGTAKDTQYF. This chain links TRBV27 with TRBJ2-3; possible D gene TRBD2, 6 bases. This CDR3 region has 14 residues. Looked up from germline, CDR1 is MNHEY and CDR2 is SMNVEV (reference sequence). The germline V and J ends were trimmed by 3 bases and 5 bases, with 12 bases remaining between them.

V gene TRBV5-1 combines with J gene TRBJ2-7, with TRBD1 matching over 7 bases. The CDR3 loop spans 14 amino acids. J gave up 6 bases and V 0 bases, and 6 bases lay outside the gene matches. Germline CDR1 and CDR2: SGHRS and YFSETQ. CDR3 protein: CASSLVGRQGEQYF. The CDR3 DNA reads TGCGCCAGCAGCTTGGTAGGCAGACAGGGCGAGCAGTACTTC.

The CDR3 sequence: CASSRTGRSYEQYF. The CDR3 DNA sequence: TGCGCCAGCAGCCGGACAGGGAGAAGCTACGAGCAGTACTTC. V usage is TRBV5-1 and J usage is TRBJ2-7, with 8 positions matching TRBD1. This CDR3 contains 14 residues. V lost 4 bases to trimming and J lost 3 bases; unmatched junction nucleotides: 6. Germline CDR1 and CDR2: SGHRS and YFSETQ.

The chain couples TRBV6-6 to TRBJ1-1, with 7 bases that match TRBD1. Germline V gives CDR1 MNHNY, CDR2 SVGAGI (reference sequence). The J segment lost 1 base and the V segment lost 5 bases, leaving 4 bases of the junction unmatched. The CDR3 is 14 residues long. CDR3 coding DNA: TGTGCCAGCAGTCCCGGGACAGAGAACACTGAAGCTTTCTTT. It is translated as CASSPGTENTEAFF.

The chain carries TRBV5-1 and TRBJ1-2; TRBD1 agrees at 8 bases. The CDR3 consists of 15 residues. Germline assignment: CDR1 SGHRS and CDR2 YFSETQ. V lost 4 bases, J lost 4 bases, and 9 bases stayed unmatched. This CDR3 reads CASSPRTGSGYGYTF. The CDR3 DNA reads TGCGCCAGCAGCCCACGGACAGGGTCGGGCTATGGCTACACCTTC.

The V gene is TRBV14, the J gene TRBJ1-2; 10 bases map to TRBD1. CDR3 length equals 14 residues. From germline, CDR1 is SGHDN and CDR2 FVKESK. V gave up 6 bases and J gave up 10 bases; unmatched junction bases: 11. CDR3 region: CASSPLPGQGNYTF. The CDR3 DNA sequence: TGTGCCAGCAGTCCTCTACCGGGACAGGGGAACTACACCTTC. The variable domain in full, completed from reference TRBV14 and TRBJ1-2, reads EAGVTQFPSHSVIEKGQTVTLRCDPISGHDNLYWYRRVMGKEIKFLLHFVKESKQDESGMPNNRFLAERTGGTYSTLKVQPAELEDSGVYFCASSPLPGQGNYTFGSGTRLTVV.

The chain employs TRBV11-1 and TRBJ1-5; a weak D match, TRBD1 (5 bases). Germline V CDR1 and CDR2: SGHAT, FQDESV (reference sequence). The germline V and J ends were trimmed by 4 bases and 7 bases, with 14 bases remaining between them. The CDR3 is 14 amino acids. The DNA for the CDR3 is TGTGCCAGCAGCTACTCCTATTCAGGGCAGCCCCAGCATTTT. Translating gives CASSYSYSGQPQHF.

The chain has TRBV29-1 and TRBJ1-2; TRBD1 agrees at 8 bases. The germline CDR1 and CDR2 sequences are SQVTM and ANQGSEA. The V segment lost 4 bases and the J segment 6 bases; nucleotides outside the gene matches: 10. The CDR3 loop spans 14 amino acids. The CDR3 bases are TGCAGCGTTGGGGCAGGGGGCACTCAACATGGCTACACCTTC. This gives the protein CSVGAGGTQHGYTF.

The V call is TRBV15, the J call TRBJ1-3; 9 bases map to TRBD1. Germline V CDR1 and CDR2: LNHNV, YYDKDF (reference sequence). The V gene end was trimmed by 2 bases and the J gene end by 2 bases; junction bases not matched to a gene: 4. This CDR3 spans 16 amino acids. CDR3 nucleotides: TGTGCCACCAGCAGATTCGGACAGGGGACTGGAAACACCATATATTTT. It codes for CATSRFGQGTGNTIYF.

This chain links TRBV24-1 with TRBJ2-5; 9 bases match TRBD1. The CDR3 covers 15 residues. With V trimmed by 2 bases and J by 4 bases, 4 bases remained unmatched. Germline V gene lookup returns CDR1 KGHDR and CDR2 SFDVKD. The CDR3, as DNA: TGTGCCACCAGTGATTGGGGACAGGGCGGAGAGACCCAGTACTTC. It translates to CATSDWGQGGETQYF.

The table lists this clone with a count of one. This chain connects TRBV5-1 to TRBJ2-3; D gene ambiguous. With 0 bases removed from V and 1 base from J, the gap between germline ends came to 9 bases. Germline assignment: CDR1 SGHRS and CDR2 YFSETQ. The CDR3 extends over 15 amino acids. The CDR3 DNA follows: TGCGCCAGCAGCTTGGGCGCTCGGGGCACAGATACGCAGTATTTT. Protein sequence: CASSLGARGTDTQYF. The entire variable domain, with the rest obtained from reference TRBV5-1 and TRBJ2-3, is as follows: KAGVTQTPRYLIKTRGQQVTLSCSPISGHRSVSWYQQTPGQGLQFLFEYFSETQRNKGNFPGRFSGRQFSNSRSEMNVSTLELGDSALYLCASSLGARGTDTQYFGPGTRLTVL.

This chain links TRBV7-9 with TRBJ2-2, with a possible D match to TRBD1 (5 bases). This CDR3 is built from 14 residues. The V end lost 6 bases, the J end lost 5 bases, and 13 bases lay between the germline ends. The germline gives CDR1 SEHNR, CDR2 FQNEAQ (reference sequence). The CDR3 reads CASRGLHGTGELFF. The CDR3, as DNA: TGTGCCAGCAGGGGGCTACATGGTACCGGGGAGCTGTTTTTT.

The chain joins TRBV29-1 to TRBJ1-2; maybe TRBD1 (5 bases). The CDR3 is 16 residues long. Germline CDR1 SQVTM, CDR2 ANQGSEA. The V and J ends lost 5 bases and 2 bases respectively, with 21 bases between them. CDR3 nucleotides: TGCAGCGTTTATAGTGTTTCAGGGAAGAAAAACTATGGCTACACCTTC. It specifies CSVYSVSGKKNYGYTF.

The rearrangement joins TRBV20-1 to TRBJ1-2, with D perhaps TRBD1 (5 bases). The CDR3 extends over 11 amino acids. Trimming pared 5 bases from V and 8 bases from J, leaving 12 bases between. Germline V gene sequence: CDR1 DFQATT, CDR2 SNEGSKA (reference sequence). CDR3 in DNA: TGCAGTGCTTCCCCCCGGGGGGGCTACACCTTC. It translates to CSASPRGGYTF.

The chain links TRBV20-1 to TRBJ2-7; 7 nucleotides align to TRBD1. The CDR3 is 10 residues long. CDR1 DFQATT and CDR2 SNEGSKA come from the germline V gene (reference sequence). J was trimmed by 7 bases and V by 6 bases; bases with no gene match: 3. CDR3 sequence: CSATGVEQYF. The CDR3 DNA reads TGCAGTGCAACAGGGGTGGAGCAGTACTTC.

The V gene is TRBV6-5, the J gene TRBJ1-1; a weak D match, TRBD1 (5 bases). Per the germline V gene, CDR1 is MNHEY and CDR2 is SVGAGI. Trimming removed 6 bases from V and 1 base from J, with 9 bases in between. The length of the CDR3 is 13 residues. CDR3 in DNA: TGTGCCAGCAGGGGGGGAGCGAACACTGAAGCTTTCTTT. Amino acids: CASRGGANTEAFF.

The CDR3, as DNA: TGCGCGACCAAAGTAGGGACATTCGCCTACGAGCAGTACTTC. Translation gives CATKVGTFAYEQYF. The chain joins TRBV5-1 to TRBJ2-7, with D tentatively TRBD1 (6 bases). The CDR3 sequence is 14 residues long. CDR1 and CDR2 from the germline V gene are SGHRS and YFSETQ.

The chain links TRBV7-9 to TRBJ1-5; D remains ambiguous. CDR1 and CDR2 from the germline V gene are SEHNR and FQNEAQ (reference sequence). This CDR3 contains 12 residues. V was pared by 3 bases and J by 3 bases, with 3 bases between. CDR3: CASSFINQPQHF. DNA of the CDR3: TGTGCCAGCAGCTTTATCAATCAGCCCCAGCATTTT.